The TCR beta chain described here comes from a study of CD8 T cells in ankylosing spondylitis. TCRdb passed the 5' RACE reads through MiXCR, listing each CDR3 protein once. The data hold roughly 250,000 distinct CDR3 sequences, with approximately 9% observed a single time. The CDR3 has 16 residues. Germline V gene data show CDR1 as LGHNA and CDR2 as YNFKEQ. V was clipped by 4 bases and J by 4 bases, with 20 bases between them. This clonotype was seen ten or more times. The sequencing input was blood, either unsorted or a sorted T cell fraction (not recorded which). The chain couples TRBV4-2 to TRBJ2-7; D is unclear. The clonotype was recovered from a male donor with ankylosing spondylitis or in good health (not recorded which). CDR3 amino acids: CASSPSQEGSGYEQYF. CDR3 coding DNA: TGTGCCAGCAGCCCCTCGCAAGAAGGATCTGGATACGAGCAGTACTTC.